These T cell receptor beta chains were read from a single sample in a study of blood T cells in healthy people across ages. Each CDR3 protein is one row after TCRdb ran MiXCR on the 5' RACE reads. Of 2 million or so distinct CDR3 sequences in the sample, approximately 50% were seen once. Sequencing input: blood. The receptors come from a woman in her thirties or forties in good health. The CDR3 runs from the conserved cysteine through the conserved F or W. A D gene is named only where the DNA matches it firmly. Only part of the rows carry a size: once, few, many, or a class if the clone is expanded.

V	D	length	J	size	DNA	CDR3
TRBV3-1	TRBD2	17	TRBJ2-1	few	TGTGCCAGCAGCCCTCTTAGGAGCGGGAGCTCCTACAATGAGCAGTTCTTC	CASSPLRSGSSYNEQFF
TRBV2	TRBD1	15	TRBJ1-6	-	TGTGCCAGCAGAAGGGACAGGGAAAAACCTTCACCCCTCCACTTT	CASRRDREKPSPLHF
TRBV6-2/TRBV6-3	TRBD1	15	TRBJ2-5	-	TGTGCCAGCAGTTCCCAACAGACAGGGGCAGAGACCCAGTACTTC	CASSSQQTGAETQYF
TRBV29-1	-	14	TRBJ2-3	few	TGCAGCGTTGAACTTGCTGATAGCACAGATACGCAGTATTTT	CSVELADSTDTQYF
TRBV20-1	-	11	TRBJ1-2	once	TGCAGTGCTAGAGTTAAGCGATCTTCCACCTTC	CSARVKRSSTF
TRBV7-9	-	17	TRBJ2-1	-	TGTGCCAGCAGCTGGCCCCTGGACAATTGGGGTAACAATGAGCAGTTCTTC	CASSWPLDNWGNNEQFF
TRBV28	-	16	TRBJ2-7	-	TGTGCCAGCAGTTTCTCTAGGAGGGGCCGATACAATGAGCAGTACTTC	CASSFSRRGRYNEQYF
TRBV7-2	TRBD2	16	TRBJ2-5	-	TGTGCCAGCAGCTTAGCTAGCGGGGGACCGAGGGAGACCCAGTACTTC	CASSLASGGPRETQYF
TRBV6-5	TRBD1	15	TRBJ2-5	few	TGTGCCAGCAGTTACCGCCGGGACAGACAAGAGACCCAGTACTTC	CASSYRRDRQETQYF
TRBV5-1	-	14	TRBJ1-2	-	TGCGCCAGCAGCTTGTATCCAGAGATTAATGGCTACACCTTC	CASSLYPEINGYTF
TRBV7-9	-	15	TRBJ1-1	-	TGTGCCAGCAGCTTAGTGGGGGGCGCGGATACTGAAGCTTTCTTT	CASSLVGGADTEAFF
TRBV5-1	-	16	TRBJ2-7	-	TGCGCCAGCAGCCCGACTCCCCTGAGCTCCTACAATGAGCAGTACTTC	CASSPTPLSSYNEQYF
TRBV27	TRBD1	14	TRBJ2-7	-	TGTGCCAGCAGTTCTACAGGGGCCCTCTACGAGCAGTACTTC	CASSSTGALYEQYF
TRBV20-1	-	19	TRBJ2-6	-	TGCAGTGCTAGTGGGTTTTGGGACACTATTCCCTCTGGGGCCAACGTCCTGACTTTC	CSASGFWDTIPSGANVLTF
TRBV27	TRBD2	16	TRBJ2-3	few	TGTGCCAGCAGTTTGACTAGCGGGGGACTGACAGATACGCAGTATTTT	CASSLTSGGLTDTQYF
TRBV6-2/TRBV6-3	-	16	TRBJ1-2	-	TGTGCCAGCAGTTACTCGCCGGACAGAGACCTTTATGGCTACACCTTC	CASSYSPDRDLYGYTF
TRBV4-3	-	16	TRBJ2-6	few	TGCGCCAGCAGCCAAGGAATGAACACTGGGGCCAACGTCCTGACTTTC	CASSQGMNTGANVLTF
TRBV7-2	TRBD1	14	TRBJ1-6	-	TGTGCCAGCAGCTCCGGGACAGGGGAATTCACCCTCCACTTT	CASSSGTGEFTLHF
TRBV15	-	15	TRBJ1-2	-	TGTGCCACCAGCAGAGGCAGGCAGCGAAACTATGGCTACACCTTC	CATSRGRQRNYGYTF
TRBV5-1	-	14	TRBJ2-3	few	TGCGCCAGCAGCTTGGAGGAGGAGGTAGATACGCAGTATTTT	CASSLEEEVDTQYF
TRBV2	-	15	TRBJ2-3	-	TGTGCCAGCAGGCGAGGGGGGGGCATGACAGATACGCAGTATTTT	CASRRGGGMTDTQYF
TRBV7-2	-	15	TRBJ2-6	few	TGTGCCAGCAGCCCTACCCCCCGGGGGGCCAACGTCCTGACTTTC	CASSPTPRGANVLTF
TRBV11-3	TRBD1	15	TRBJ2-1	few	TGTGCCAGCAGCTTAGGGACAGGGTTTTGGGATGAGCAGTTCTTC	CASSLGTGFWDEQFF